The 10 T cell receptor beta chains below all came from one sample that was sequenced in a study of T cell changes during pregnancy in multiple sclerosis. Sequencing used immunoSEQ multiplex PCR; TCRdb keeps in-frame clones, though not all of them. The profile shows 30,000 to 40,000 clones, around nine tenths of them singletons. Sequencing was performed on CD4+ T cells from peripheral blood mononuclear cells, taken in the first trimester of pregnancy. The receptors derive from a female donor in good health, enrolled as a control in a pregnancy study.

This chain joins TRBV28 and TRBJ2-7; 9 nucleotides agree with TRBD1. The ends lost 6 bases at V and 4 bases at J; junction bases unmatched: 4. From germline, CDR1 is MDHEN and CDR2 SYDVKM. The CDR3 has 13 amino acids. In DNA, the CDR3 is TGTGCCAGCAGAGGGACAGGGAGATACGAGCAGTACTTC. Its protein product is CASRGTGRYEQYF.

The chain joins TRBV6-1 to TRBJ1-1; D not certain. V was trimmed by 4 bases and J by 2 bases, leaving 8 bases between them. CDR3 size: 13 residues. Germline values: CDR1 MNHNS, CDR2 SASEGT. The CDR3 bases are TGTGCCAGCAGTGCTAGCCAAAACACTGAAGCTTTCTTT. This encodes CASSASQNTEAFF.

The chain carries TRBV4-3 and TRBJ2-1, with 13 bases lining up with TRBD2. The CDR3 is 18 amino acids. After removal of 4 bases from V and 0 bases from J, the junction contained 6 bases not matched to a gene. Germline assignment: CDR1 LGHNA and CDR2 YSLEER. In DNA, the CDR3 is TGCGCCAGCAGCCGTGGACTAGCGGGGGATACCTCCTACAATGAGCAGTTCTTC. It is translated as CASSRGLAGDTSYNEQFF.

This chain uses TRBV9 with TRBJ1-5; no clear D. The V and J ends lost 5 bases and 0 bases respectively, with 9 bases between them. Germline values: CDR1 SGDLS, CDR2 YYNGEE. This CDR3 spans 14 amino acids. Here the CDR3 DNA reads TGTGCCAGCAGTGCTGGGAGTAGCAATCAGCCCCAGCATTTT. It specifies CASSAGSSNQPQHF.

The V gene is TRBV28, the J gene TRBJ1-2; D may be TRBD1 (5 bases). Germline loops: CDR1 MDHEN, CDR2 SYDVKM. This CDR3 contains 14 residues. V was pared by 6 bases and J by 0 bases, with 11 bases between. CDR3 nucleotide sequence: TGTGCCAGCAGAACGACAGAGACTAACTATGGCTACACCTTC. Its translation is CASRTTETNYGYTF.

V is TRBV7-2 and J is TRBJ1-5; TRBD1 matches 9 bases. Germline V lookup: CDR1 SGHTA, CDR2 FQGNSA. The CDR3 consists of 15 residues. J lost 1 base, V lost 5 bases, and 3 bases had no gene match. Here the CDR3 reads CASSRQGGSNQPQHF. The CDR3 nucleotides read TGTGCCAGCAGCCGACAGGGGGGGAGCAATCAGCCCCAGCATTTT.

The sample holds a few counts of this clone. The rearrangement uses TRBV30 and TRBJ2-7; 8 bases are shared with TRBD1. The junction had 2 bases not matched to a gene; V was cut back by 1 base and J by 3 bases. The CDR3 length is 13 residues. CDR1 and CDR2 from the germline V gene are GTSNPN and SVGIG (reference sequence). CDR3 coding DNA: TGTGCCTGGAGTGGAGACAGGGGCTACGAGCAGTACTTC. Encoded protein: CAWSGDRGYEQYF.

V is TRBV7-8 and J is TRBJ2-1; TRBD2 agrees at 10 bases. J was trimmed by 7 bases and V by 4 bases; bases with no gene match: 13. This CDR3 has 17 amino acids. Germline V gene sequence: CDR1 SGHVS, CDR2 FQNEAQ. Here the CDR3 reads CASSSKRGGPGGNEQFF. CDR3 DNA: TGTGCCAGCAGCTCTAAGCGGGGGGGCCCCGGGGGTAATGAGCAGTTCTTC.

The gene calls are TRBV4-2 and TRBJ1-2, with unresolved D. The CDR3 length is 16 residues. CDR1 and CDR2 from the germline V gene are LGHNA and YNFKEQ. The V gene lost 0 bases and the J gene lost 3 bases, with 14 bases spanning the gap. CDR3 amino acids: CASSQDHSPGDYGYTF. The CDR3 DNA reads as TGTGCCAGCAGCCAAGATCACTCGCCAGGTGACTATGGCTACACCTTC.

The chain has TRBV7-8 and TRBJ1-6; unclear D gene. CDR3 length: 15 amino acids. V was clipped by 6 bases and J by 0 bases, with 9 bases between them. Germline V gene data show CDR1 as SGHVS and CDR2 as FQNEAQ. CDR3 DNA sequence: TGTGCCAGCAGTACCGGGAGCTCCTATAATTCACCCCTCCACTTT. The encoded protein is CASSTGSSYNSPLHF.